These 13 T cell receptor beta chains came from one sample sequenced in a study of PD-1 blockade in classical Hodgkin lymphoma. This table comes from immunoSEQ multiplex PCR, and its TCRdb copy is limited to in-frame clones, with some not included. The data contain roughly 24,000 clones, approximately 81% of them seen just once; the ten biggest clones take up 7.5% to 9.5%. Patients all relapsed after autologous stem cell transplantation, and there was variation in brentuximab vedotin exposure. The starting material was peripheral blood mononuclear cells (PBMCs), obtained before the second cycle of nivolumab. The receptor set was obtained from a human donor with classical Hodgkin lymphoma.

The chain has TRBV5-3 and TRBJ1-6; no clear D. TRBV5-3 belongs to the ORF category, with a function that is uncertain. V was clipped by 6 bases and J by 7 bases, with 17 bases between them. There are 15 residues in the CDR3. CDR3 in DNA: TGTGCCAGAATCCTGGGGTGCTCAGGAAATTCACCCCTCCACTTT. Encoded protein: CARILGCSGNSPLHF.

The rearrangement links TRBV5-1 to TRBJ2-7, with a weak D call TRBD2 (5 bases). The CDR3 contains 14 residues. CDR1 and CDR2 (germline): SGHRS, YFSETQ. Trimming left V 0 bases short and J 6 bases short, with 13 bases between. The CDR3, as DNA: TGCGCCAGCAGCTTGGGACTACTCATAAGCGAGCAGTACTTC. Translation: CASSLGLLISEQYF.

V usage is TRBV2 and J usage is TRBJ2-7; perhaps TRBD1 as D (5 bases). V lost 4 bases, J lost 1 base, and 11 bases lay in between. The CDR3 contains 14 residues. CDR1 is SNHLY and CDR2 is FYNNEI in the germline V gene. Written as DNA, the CDR3 is TGTGCCAGCAGTGCGATGGACAAGTCCTACGAGCAGTACTTC. This gives the protein CASSAMDKSYEQYF. Filled out from reference TRBV2 and TRBJ2-7, the complete variable domain reads EPEVTQTPSHQVTQMGQEVILRCVPISNHLYFYWYRQILGQKVEFLVSFYNNEISEKSEIFDDQFSVERPDGSNFTLKIRSTKLEDSAMYFCASSAMDKSYEQYFGPGTRLTVT.

The rearrangement uses TRBV5-1 and TRBJ1-4; D not resolved. The CDR3 is 15 amino acids. V was cut by 0 bases and J by 8 bases, with 14 bases left in between. The germline V gene encodes CDR1 SGHRS and CDR2 YFSETQ. The CDR3 DNA reads as TGCGCCAGCAGCTTGGATGGCGGTAGGTTGGAAAAACTGTTTTTT. Residues: CASSLDGGRLEKLFF.

This sequence joins TRBV6-1 and TRBJ2-5; 9 bases are a match to TRBD1. V was pared by 6 bases and J by 5 bases, with 7 bases of the junction left unmatched. Per germline, CDR1 MNHNS and CDR2 SASEGT. The CDR3 is 14 amino acids. The CDR3 reads CASSLDRGWETQYF. Here the CDR3 DNA reads TGTGCCAGCAGCCTGGACAGGGGATGGGAGACCCAGTACTTC.

This clone was counted between two and nine times. This chain joins TRBV4-3 and TRBJ2-7; D is uncertain. In germline, CDR1 is LGHNA, CDR2 YSLEER. With 0 bases removed from V and 4 bases from J, the gap between germline ends came to 10 bases. The CDR3 has 14 residues. CDR3 protein: CASSQDGLGYEQYF. The DNA of the CDR3 is TGCGCCAGCAGCCAAGATGGGCTAGGTTACGAGCAGTACTTC.

This chain links TRBV6-5 with TRBJ1-5, with 7 positions matching TRBD1. The germline V gene encodes CDR1 MNHEY and CDR2 SVGAGI. Losses at the gene ends were 3 bases for V and 7 bases for J; bases not matched to a gene: 3. The CDR3 loop spans 13 amino acids. In DNA, the CDR3 is TGTGCCAGCAGTTATGGGACAGACCAGCCCCAGCATTTT. Translated: CASSYGTDQPQHF.

The gene calls are TRBV19 and TRBJ2-3, with a weak D call TRBD2 (5 bases). The CDR3 is 13 amino acids. Looked up from germline, CDR1 is LNHDA and CDR2 is SQIVND (reference sequence). V was shortened by 6 bases and J by 8 bases, with 15 bases between the two germline ends. The CDR3 sequence: CASRSSGAGTQYF. As DNA, the CDR3 is TGTGCCAGTAGGTCGAGCGGAGCAGGTACGCAGTATTTT.

V and J are TRBV5-6 and TRBJ2-7, with 10 nucleotides matching TRBD2. J lost 2 bases, V lost 3 bases, and 5 bases had no gene match. Germline CDR1 and CDR2: SGHDT and YYEEEE. The CDR3 is 15 residues long. The CDR3 reads CASSSSGGATYEQYF. For the CDR3, the DNA is TGTGCCAGCAGCTCTAGCGGGGGCGCAACCTACGAGCAGTACTTC.

The chain carries TRBV9 and TRBJ2-7, with D possibly being TRBD1 (6 bases). V was cut by 2 bases and J by 5 bases, with 14 bases left in between. CDR1 and CDR2 from the germline V gene are SGDLS and YYNGEE. The CDR3 has 14 residues. The chain's CDR3 is CASSVRQVGDEQYF. For the CDR3, the DNA is TGTGCCAGCAGCGTTCGACAGGTTGGGGACGAGCAGTACTTC.

This clone was found once. This CDR3 is also generated by other DNA sequences in the sample. The chain recombines TRBV5-6 with TRBJ2-3; possibly TRBD1 for D (5 bases). CDR1 and CDR2 (germline): SGHDT, YYEEEE. The germline V and J ends were trimmed by 0 bases and 0 bases, with 11 bases remaining between them. This CDR3 comprises 16 residues. The CDR3 region has the DNA TGTGCCAGCAGCTTGGATTTGGGGCGTAGCACAGATACGCAGTATTTT. Translation gives CASSLDLGRSTDTQYF.

This chain connects TRBV5-1 to TRBJ2-7, with 7 nucleotides matching TRBD1. This CDR3 spans 14 amino acids. Germline lookup yields CDR1 SGHRS and CDR2 YFSETQ. V was clipped by 0 bases and J by 2 bases; unmatched bases: 2. CDR3 sequence reads: CASSLGGTAYEQYF. CDR3 sequence (DNA): TGCGCCAGCAGCTTGGGAGGGACAGCCTACGAGCAGTACTTC.

The V gene is TRBV18, the J gene TRBJ1-1; D not resolved. CDR1 is KGHSH and CDR2 is LQKENI in the germline V gene. The CDR3 consists of 14 residues. V shed 2 bases and J shed 0 bases, with 7 bases lying between them. The CDR3 region is CASSPSRVNTEAFF. In DNA form, the CDR3 reads TGTGCCAGCTCACCAAGTCGGGTGAACACTGAAGCTTTCTTT.